The clone carrying this T cell receptor beta chain was observed at least ten times. The target antigen is unknown. The TCR library protocol attached unique molecular identifiers to the individual cDNA molecules. From the 5' RACE reads, TCRdb called clonotypes with MiXCR, one entry per CDR3 protein. The sample includes some 48,000 distinct CDR3 sequences, roughly 4.5% of them seen just once. The data stem from a study of early T cells in non-severe SARS-CoV-2 infection. Study overall: From unsorted whole blood, bulk RNA was sequenced, and the chains remained unpaired.

Whole-study results and caveats: Anti-spike CD8 responses were favored in VDJdb matching, and private and CD4 specificities were missed.

The CDR3 loop spans 16 amino acids. V lost 5 bases and J lost 0; bases outside the gene matches: 8. The germline V gene has CDR1 SEHNR and CDR2 FQNEAQ (reference sequence). The V gene is TRBV7-9, the J gene TRBJ2-3; 7 nucleotides match TRBD1. The sample comprised whole blood. The receptor was isolated from an adult who was a healthcare worker with PCR-confirmed SARS-CoV-2 infection or an uninfected control (not recorded which). CDR3 residues: CASSPPRQGSTDTQYF. The CDR3 DNA follows: TGTGCCAGCAGCCCGCCACGACAGGGTAGCACAGATACGCAGTATTTT. The full variable domain, completed using reference TRBV7-9 and TRBJ2-3, is DTGVSQNPRHKITKRGQNVTFRCDPISEHNRLYWYRQTLGQGPEFLTYFQNEAQLEKSRLLSDRFSAERPKGSFSTLEIQRTEQGDSAMYLCASSPPRQGSTDTQYFGPGTRLTVL.